This T cell receptor beta chain originates from a study of blood T cell repertoires in COVID-19. Whole-study context: From the United States, Italy and Spain came samples of acute and convalescent COVID-19. From T cells, B-cell-depleted T cells, or PBMCs came the material, which was cDNA or gDNA.

Cohorts were determined from participant-reported clinical history. Trimming removed 5 bases at V and 4 bases at J, with 14 bases between. From germline, CDR1 is MNHEY and CDR2 SVGAGI. This CDR3 spans 15 amino acids. This clone was observed a single time. The data were produced by immunoSEQ multiplex PCR, yet TCRdb's version contains in-frame clones alone and is incomplete. The sample shows just over 300,000 clones, over 75% of them seen only once. This sequence joins TRBV6-5 and TRBJ1-4; D not certain. The clonotype originates from a woman aged 40 to 50 who had recovered from COVID-19. Sequenced: PBMCs or T cells enriched from blood (not recorded which). Here the CDR3 DNA reads TGTGCCAGCAGTAACGGGGAGACGGGTAATGAAAAACTGTTTTTT. Translated: CASSNGETGNEKLFF.